This record covers a single TCR beta chain. The sample comes from a study of cytomegalovirus exposure and HLA in healthy donors. The CDR3 has 13 amino acids. V lost 2 bases and J 5 bases, leaving 9 bases between the germline ends. Germline V lookup: CDR1 SEHNR, CDR2 FQNEAQ (reference sequence). 13 Jbeta primers and 60 Vbeta primers were used for the PCR. Clones were read by immunoSEQ multiplex PCR, and TCRdb kept only the in-frame ones, dropping some. The data contain about 63,000 clones, under 85% of them singletons. J is TRBJ2-5 and V is TRBV7-9; D is ambiguous. The clonotype was recovered from a man over 45 in good health and CMV-seronegative. Sequenced: PBMCs. The CDR3, as DNA: TGTGCCAGCAGCTTAATGTCACGGGAGACCCAGTACTTC. Translated: CASSLMSRETQYF.